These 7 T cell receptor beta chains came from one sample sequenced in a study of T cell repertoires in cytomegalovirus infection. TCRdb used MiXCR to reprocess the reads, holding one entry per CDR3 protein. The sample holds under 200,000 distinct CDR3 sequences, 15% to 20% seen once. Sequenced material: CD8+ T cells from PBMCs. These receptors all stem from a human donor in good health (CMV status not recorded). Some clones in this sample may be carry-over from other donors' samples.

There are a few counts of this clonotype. CDR3 DNA sequence: TGTGCCAGCAGCCCGCCTAGCGGGAGAAGAGATACGCAGTATTTT. Translating it yields CASSPPSGRRDTQYF. V gene TRBV28 combines with J gene TRBJ2-3, with 10 nucleotides matching TRBD2. The V gene end was trimmed by 6 bases and the J gene end by 5 bases; junction bases not matched to a gene: 8. The CDR3 runs to 15 residues. Germline V lookup: CDR1 MDHEN, CDR2 SYDVKM.

In nucleotides, the CDR3 is TGTGCCAGCAGCCAGGAGGGAACTGAAGCTTTCTTT. Protein product: CASSQEGTEAFF. The chain recombines TRBV14 with TRBJ1-1, with D hard to call. The CDR3 has 12 amino acids. V was shortened by 3 bases and J by 5 bases, with 7 bases between the two germline ends. Germline V CDR1 and CDR2: SGHDN, FVKESK.

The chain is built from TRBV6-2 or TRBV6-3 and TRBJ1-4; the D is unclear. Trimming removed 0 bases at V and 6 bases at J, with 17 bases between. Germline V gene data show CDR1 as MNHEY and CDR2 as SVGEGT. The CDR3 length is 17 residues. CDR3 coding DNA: TGTGCCAGCAGTTACTCGAGAGGCAGGACCCGTGATGAAAAACTGTTTTTT. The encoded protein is CASSYSRGRTRDEKLFF.

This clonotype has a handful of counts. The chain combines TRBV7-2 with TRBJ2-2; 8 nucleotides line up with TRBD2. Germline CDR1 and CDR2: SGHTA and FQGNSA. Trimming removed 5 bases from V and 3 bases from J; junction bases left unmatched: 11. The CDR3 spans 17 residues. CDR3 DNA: TGTGCCAGCAGCCCAACCGGGCGGGGGGAAGACACCGGGGAGCTGTTTTTT. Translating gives CASSPTGRGEDTGELFF.

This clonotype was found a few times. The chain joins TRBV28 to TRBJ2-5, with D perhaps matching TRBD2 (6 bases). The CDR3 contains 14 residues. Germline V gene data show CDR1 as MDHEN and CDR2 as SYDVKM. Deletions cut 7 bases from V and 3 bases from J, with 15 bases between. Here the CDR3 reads CASTQWGVEETQYF. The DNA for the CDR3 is TGTGCCAGCACCCAGTGGGGGGTGGAAGAGACCCAGTACTTC.

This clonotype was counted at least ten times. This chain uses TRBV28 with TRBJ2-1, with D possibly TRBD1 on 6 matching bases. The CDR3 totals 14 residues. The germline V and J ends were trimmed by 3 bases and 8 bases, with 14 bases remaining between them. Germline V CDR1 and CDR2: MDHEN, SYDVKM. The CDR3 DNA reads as TGTGCCAGCAGTTTTTTGCAGGGGACCGATGAGCAGTTCTTC. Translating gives CASSFLQGTDEQFF. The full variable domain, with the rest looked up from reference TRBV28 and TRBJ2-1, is DVKVTQSSRYLVKRTGEKVFLECVQDMDHENMFWYRQDPGLGLRLIYFSYDVKMKEKGDIPEGYSVSREKKERFSLILESASTNQTSMYLCASSFLQGTDEQFFGPGTRLTVL.

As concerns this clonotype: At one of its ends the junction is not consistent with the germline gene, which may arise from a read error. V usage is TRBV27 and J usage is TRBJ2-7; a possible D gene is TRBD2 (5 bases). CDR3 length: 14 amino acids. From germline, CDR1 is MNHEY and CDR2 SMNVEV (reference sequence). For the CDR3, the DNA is TGTGCCTGCAGTCTACAGAGGGCGAACTACGAGCAGTACTTC. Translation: CACSLQRANYEQYF.